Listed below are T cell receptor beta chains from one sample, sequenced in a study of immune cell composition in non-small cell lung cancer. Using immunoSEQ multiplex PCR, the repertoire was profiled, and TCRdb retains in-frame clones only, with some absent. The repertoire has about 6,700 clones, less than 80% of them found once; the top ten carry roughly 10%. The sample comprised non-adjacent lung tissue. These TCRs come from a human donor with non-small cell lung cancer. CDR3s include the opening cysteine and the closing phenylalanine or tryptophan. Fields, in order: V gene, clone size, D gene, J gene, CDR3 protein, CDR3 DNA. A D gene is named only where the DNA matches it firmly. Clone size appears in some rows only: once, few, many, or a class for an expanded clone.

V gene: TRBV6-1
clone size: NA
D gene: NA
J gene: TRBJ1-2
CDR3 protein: CASGSEPNYGYTF
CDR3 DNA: TGTGCCAGCGGCAGCGAACCGAACTATGGCTACACCTTC

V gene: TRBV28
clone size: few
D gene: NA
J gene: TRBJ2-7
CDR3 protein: CASSFSSYEQYF
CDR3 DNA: TGTGCCAGCAGTTTCAGCTCCTACGAGCAGTACTTC

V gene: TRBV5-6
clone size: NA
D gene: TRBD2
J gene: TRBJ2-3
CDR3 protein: CASSLPSGTTTDTQYF
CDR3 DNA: TGTGCCAGCAGCTTGCCTAGCGGGACCACCACAGATACGCAGTATTTT

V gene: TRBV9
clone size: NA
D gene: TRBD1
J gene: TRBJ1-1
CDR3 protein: CASSPRQGGTNTEAFF
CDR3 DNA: TGTGCCAGCAGCCCGCGACAGGGGGGAACGAACACTGAAGCTTTCTTT

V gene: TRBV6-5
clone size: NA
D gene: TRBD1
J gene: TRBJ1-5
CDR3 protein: CASKSTGNNQPQHF
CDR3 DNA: TGTGCCAGCAAGTCGACAGGGAACAATCAGCCCCAGCATTTT

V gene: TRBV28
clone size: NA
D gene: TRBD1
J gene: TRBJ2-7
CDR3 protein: CASSYRGSGPIEQYF
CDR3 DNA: TGTGCCAGCAGTTACAGGGGGAGCGGCCCTATCGAGCAGTACTTC

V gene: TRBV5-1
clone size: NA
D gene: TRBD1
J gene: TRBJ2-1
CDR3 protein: CASSLYTGETNNEQFF
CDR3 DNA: TGCGCCAGCAGCTTGTACACAGGGGAAACGAACAATGAGCAGTTCTTC

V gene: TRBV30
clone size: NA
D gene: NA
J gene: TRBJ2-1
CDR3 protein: CAWSPRGVDEQFF
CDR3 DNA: TGTGCCTGGAGCCCCAGGGGGGTAGATGAGCAGTTCTTC

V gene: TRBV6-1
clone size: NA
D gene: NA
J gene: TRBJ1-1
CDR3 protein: CASSYSRALNTEAFF
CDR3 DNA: TGTGCCAGCAGCTATAGCAGGGCGTTGAACACTGAAGCTTTCTTT

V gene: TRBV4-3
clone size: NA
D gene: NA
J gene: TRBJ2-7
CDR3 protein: CASSQQGGYEQYF
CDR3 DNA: TGCGCCAGCAGCCAACAGGGTGGCTACGAGCAGTACTTC

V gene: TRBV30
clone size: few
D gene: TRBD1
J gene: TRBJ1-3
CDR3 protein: CAWNTPGQGAYGNTIYF
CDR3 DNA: TGTGCCTGGAACACACCGGGACAGGGGGCGTATGGAAACACCATATATTTT

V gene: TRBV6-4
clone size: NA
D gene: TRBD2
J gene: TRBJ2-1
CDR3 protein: CASSYGLAGAQFF
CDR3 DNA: TGTGCCAGCAGTTACGGACTAGCGGGGGCTCAGTTCTTC

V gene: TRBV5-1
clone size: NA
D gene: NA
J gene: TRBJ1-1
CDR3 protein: CASSLESGMGTEAFF
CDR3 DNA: TGCGCCAGCAGCTTGGAGTCCGGGATGGGCACTGAAGCTTTCTTT

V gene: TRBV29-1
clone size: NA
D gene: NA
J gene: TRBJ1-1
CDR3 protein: CSVEVGGTGKAFF
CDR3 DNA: TGCAGCGTTGAAGTTGGGGGAACAGGGAAGGCTTTCTTT

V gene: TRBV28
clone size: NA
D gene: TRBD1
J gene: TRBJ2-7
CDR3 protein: CASSFIVSIGQGYEQYF
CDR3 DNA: TGTGCCAGCAGTTTTATTGTGAGTATCGGACAGGGCTACGAGCAGTACTTC

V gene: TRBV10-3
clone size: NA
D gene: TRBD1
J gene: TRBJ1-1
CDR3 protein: CATPFPQGRRNMNTEAFF
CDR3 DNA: TGTGCCACTCCTTTTCCACAGGGGAGGCGTAATATGAACACTGAAGCTTTCTTT

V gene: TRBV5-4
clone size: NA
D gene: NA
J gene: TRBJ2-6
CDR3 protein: CASSLDRGPRGRGANVLTF
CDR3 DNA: TGTGCCAGCAGCTTGGACAGGGGCCCCCGGGGGAGGGGGGCCAACGTCCTGACTTTC

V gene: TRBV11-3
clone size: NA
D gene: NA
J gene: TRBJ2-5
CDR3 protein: CASSLPGIETQYF
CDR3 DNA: TGTGCCAGCAGCTTACCAGGGATCGAGACCCAGTACTTC

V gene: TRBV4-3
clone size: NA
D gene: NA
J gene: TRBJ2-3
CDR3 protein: CASSQGDGGPSTDTQYF
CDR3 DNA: TGCGCCAGCAGCCAAGGGGACGGGGGACCGAGCACAGATACGCAGTATTTT

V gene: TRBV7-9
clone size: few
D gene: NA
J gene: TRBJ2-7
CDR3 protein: CASSWTAYEQYF
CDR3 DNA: TGTGCCAGCAGCTGGACAGCCTACGAGCAGTACTTC

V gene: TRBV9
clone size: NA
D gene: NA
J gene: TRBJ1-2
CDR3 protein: CASSFPRGYTF
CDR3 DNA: TGTGCCAGCAGCTTTCCGAGAGGCTACACCTTC

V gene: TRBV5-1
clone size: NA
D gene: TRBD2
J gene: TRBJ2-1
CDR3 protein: CASSTSGSSYNEQFF
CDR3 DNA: TGCGCCAGCAGTACTAGCGGGAGCTCCTACAATGAGCAGTTCTTC

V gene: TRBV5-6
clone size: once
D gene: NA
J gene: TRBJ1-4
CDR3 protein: CASSLAGYSEKLFF
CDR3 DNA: TGTGCCAGCAGCTTGGCGGGGTATAGTGAAAAACTGTTTTTT

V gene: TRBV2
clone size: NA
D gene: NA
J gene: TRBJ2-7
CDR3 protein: CASQIGRGRGYEQYF
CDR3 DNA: TGTGCCAGCCAGATAGGTAGAGGGAGAGGGTACGAGCAGTACTTC

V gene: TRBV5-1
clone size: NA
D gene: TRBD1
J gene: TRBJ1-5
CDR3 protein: CASSWTGGSQPQHF
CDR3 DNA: TGCGCCAGCAGCTGGACAGGGGGCAGTCAGCCCCAGCATTTT

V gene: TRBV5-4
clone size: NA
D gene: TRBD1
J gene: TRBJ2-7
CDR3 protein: CASSSRAGGTPYEQYF
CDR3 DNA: TGTGCCAGCAGCTCAAGGGCAGGGGGTACCCCCTACGAGCAGTACTTC

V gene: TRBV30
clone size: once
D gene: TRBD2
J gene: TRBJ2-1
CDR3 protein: CAWSVLAGNTEQFF
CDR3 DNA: TGTGCCTGGAGTGTCTTAGCGGGAAATACTGAGCAGTTCTTC

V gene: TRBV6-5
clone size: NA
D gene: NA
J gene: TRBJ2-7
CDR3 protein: CASSWNRGSEQYF
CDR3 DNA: TGTGCCAGCAGCTGGAACCGGGGGAGCGAGCAGTACTTC

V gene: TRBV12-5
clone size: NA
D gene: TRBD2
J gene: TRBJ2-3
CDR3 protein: CASAAGGGRADTQYF
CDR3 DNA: TGTGCTAGTGCCGCGGGAGGCGGGAGAGCAGATACGCAGTATTTT

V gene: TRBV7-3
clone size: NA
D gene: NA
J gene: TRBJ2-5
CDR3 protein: CASSPTGSTYETQYF
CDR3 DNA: TGTGCCAGCAGCCCAACGGGGTCGACTTATGAGACCCAGTACTTC

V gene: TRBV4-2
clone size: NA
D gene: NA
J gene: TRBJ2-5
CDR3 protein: CASSQVEKATQYF
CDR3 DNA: TGTGCCAGCAGCCAAGTTGAGAAAGCCACCCAGTACTTC

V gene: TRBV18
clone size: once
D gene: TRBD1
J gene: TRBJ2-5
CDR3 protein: CASSPPRTGQETQYF
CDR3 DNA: TGTGCCAGCTCACCACCTAGGACAGGGCAAGAGACCCAGTACTTC

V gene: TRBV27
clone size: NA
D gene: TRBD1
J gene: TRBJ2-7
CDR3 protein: CASSQRTGGFSYEQYF
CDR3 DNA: TGTGCCAGCAGTCAAAGGACAGGGGGCTTCTCCTACGAGCAGTACTTC

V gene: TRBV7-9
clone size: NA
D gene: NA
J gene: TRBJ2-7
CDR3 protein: CASSLALGVYEQYF
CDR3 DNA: TGTGCCAGCAGCTTAGCGCTGGGCGTGTACGAGCAGTACTTC

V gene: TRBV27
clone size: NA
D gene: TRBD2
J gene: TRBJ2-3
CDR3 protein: CASSGGLASTDTQYF
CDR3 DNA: TGTGCCAGCAGCGGAGGACTAGCCTCCACAGATACGCAGTATTTT

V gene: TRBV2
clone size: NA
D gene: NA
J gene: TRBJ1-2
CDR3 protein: CASSEDMSYYGYTF
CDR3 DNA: TGTGCCAGCAGTGAAGATATGTCGTACTATGGCTACACCTTC

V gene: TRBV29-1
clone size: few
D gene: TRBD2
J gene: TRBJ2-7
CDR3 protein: CSVELTSGVAYEQYF
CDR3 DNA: TGCAGCGTTGAATTAACTAGCGGGGTAGCCTACGAGCAGTACTTC

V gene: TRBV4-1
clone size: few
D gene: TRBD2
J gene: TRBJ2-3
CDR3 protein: CASSQEFSGGPRDTQYF
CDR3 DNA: TGCGCCAGCAGCCAAGAATTCAGCGGGGGGCCGAGGGATACGCAGTATTTT

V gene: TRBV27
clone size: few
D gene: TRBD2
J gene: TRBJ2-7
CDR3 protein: CASSSRLAGGSYEQYF
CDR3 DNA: TGTGCCAGCAGTTCGAGACTAGCGGGAGGATCCTACGAGCAGTACTTC

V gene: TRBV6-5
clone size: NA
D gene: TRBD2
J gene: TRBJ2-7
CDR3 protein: CASGAGGPYEQYF
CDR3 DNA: TGTGCCAGCGGAGCGGGGGGGCCCTACGAGCAGTACTTC

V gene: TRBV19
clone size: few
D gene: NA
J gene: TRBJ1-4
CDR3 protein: CASSITGTREKLFF
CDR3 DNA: TGTGCCAGTAGTATAACAGGGACGAGAGAAAAACTGTTTTTT

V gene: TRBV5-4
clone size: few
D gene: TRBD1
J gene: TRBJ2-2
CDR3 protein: CASSPGQGANTGELFF
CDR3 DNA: TGTGCCAGCAGCCCTGGACAGGGGGCTAACACCGGGGAGCTGTTTTTT

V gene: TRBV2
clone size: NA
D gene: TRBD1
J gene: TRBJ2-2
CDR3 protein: CASQDRAAGELFF
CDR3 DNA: TGTGCCAGTCAGGACAGGGCTGCCGGGGAGCTGTTTTTT

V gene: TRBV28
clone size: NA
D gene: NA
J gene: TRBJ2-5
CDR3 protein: CASSPILPRDFKETQYF
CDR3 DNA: TGTGCCAGCAGTCCGATTCTACCCCGGGACTTCAAAGAGACCCAGTACTTC

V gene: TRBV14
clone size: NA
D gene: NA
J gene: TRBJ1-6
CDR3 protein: CASSQSTRPGSPLHF
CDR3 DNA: TGTGCCAGCAGCCAATCGACAAGGCCCGGTTCACCCCTCCACTTT

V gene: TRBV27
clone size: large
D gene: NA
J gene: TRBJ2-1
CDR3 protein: CASSLSSWSREQFF
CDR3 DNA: TGTGCCAGCAGTTTATCGAGCTGGTCTCGTGAGCAGTTCTTC

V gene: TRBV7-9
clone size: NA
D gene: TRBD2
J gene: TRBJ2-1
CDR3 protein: CASSPAGSGGHNEQFF
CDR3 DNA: TGTGCCAGCAGTCCAGCGGGTAGCGGGGGCCACAATGAGCAGTTCTTC

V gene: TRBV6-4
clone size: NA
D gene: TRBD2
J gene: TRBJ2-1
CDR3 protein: CASSPSTSGRLNEQFF
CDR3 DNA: TGTGCCAGCAGTCCCTCGACTAGCGGGAGACTCAATGAGCAGTTCTTC

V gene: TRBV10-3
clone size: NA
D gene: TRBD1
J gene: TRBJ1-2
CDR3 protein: CAISPGTGIYGYTF
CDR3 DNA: TGTGCCATCAGTCCCGGGACAGGGATCTATGGCTACACCTTC

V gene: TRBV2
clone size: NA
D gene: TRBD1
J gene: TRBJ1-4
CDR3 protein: CASSARGQGAANEKLFF
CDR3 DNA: TGTGCCAGCAGCGCTCGAGGACAGGGGGCGGCTAATGAAAAACTGTTTTTT

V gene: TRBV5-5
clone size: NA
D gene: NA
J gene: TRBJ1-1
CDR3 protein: CASSLVTEAFF
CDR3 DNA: TGTGCCAGCAGCCTCGTCACTGAAGCTTTCTTT

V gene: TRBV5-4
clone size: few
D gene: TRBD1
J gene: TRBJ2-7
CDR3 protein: CASRDSGTVDEQYF
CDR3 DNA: TGTGCCAGCAGAGACTCCGGGACAGTCGACGAGCAGTACTTC

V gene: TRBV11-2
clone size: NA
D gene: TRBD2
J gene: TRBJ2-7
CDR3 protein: CASSPRGRALLSIAGGSHF
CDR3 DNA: TGTGCCAGCAGCCCAAGGGGTCGGGCACTCCTCTCTATAGCGGGAGGAAGTCACTTC

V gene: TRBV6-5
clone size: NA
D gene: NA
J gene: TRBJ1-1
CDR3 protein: CASSYSAGEAFF
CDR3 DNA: TGTGCCAGCAGTTACTCGGCGGGTGAAGCTTTCTTT

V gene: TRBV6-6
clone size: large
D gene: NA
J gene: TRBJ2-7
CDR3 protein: CASNQSPPGSGREQYF
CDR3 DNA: TGTGCCAGCAACCAAAGCCCCCCCGGGTCCGGTCGCGAGCAGTACTTC